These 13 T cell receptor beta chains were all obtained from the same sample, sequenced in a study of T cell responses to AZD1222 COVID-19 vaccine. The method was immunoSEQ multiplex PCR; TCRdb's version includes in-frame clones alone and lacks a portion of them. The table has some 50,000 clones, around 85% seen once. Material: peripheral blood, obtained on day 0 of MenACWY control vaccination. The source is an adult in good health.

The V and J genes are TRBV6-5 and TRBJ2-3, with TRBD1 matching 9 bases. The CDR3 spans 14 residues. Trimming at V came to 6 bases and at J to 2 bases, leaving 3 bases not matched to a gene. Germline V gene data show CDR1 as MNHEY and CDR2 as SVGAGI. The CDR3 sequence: CASSGDRDTDTQYF. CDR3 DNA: TGTGCCAGCAGCGGGGACAGGGACACAGATACGCAGTATTTT.

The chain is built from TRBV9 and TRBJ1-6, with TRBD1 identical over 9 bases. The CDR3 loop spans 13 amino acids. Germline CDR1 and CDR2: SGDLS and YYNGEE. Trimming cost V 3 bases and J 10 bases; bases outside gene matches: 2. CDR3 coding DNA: TGTGCCAGCAGCGCGACAGGGGGGTCACCCCTCCACTTT. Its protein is CASSATGGSPLHF.

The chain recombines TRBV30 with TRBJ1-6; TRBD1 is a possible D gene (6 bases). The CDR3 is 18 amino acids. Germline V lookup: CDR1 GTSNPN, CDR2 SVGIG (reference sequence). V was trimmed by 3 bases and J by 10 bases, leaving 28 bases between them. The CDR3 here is CAWSPQRTGASQSSPLHF. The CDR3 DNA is TGTGCCTGGAGCCCCCAAAGGACGGGGGCATCCCAGAGCTCACCCCTCCACTTT.

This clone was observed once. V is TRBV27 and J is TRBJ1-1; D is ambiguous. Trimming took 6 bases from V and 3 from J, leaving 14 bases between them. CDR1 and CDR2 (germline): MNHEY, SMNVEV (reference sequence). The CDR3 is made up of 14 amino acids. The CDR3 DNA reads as TGTGCCAGCAGACACGGACGGAGGGACACTGAAGCTTTCTTT. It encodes CASRHGRRDTEAFF.

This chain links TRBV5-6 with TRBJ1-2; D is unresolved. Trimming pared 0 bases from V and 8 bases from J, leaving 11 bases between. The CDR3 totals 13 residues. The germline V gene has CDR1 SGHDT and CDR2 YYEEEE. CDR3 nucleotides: TGTGCCAGCAGCTTGGCCGTCGAAGCCGGCTACACCTTC. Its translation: CASSLAVEAGYTF.

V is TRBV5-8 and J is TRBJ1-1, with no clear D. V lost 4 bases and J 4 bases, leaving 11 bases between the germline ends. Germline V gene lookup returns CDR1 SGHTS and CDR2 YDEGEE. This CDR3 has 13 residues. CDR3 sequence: CASSPAVGTEAFF. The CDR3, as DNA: TGTGCCAGCAGCCCCGCCGTAGGCACTGAAGCTTTCTTT. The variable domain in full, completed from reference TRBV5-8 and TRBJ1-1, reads EAGVTQSPTHLIKTRGQQATLRCSPISGHTSVYWYQQALGLGLQFLLWYDEGEERNRGNFPPRFSGRQFPNYSSELNVNALELEDSALYLCASSPAVGTEAFFGQGTRLTVV.

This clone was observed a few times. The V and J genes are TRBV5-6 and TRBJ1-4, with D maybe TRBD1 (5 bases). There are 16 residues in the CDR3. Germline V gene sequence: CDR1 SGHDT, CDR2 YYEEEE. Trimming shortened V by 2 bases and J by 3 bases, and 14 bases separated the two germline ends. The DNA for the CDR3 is TGTGCCAGCAGCTTCAGGGAATTTGGTTCTAATGAAAAACTGTTTTTT. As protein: CASSFREFGSNEKLFF. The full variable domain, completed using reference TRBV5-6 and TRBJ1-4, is DAGVTQSPTHLIKTRGQQVTLRCSPKSGHDTVSWYQQALGQGPQFIFQYYEEEERQRGNFPDRFSGHQFPNYSSELNVNALLLGDSALYLCASSFREFGSNEKLFFGSGTQLSVL.

In DNA form, the CDR3 reads TGTGCCAGCAGGTCGGGGACAGGCGGCGGAAACACCATATATTTT. Translating gives CASRSGTGGGNTIYF. This chain uses TRBV2 with TRBJ1-3, with 8 bases aligning to TRBD1. J gave up 4 bases and V 6 bases, and 8 bases lay outside the gene matches. Looked up from germline, CDR1 is SNHLY and CDR2 is FYNNEI. This CDR3 spans 15 amino acids.

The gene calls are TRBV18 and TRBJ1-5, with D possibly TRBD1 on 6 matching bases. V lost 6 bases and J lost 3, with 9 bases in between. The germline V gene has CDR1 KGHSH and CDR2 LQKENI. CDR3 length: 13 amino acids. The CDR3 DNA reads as TGTGCCAGCTCCCGACAGGACAATCAGCCCCAGCATTTT. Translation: CASSRQDNQPQHF.

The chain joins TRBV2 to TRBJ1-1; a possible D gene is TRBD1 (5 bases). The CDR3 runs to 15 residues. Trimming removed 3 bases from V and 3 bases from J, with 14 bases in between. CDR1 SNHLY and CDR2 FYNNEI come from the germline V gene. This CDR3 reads CASSEGGIRDTEAFF. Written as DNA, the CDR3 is TGTGCCAGCAGTGAGGGGGGAATCCGGGACACTGAAGCTTTCTTT.

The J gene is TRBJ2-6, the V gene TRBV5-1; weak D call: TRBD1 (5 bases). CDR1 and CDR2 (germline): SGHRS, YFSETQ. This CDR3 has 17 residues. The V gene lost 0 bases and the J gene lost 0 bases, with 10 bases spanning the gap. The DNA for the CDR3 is TGCGCCAGCAGCTTGGGGCAGGGCAACTCTGGGGCCAACGTCCTGACTTTC. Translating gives CASSLGQGNSGANVLTF.

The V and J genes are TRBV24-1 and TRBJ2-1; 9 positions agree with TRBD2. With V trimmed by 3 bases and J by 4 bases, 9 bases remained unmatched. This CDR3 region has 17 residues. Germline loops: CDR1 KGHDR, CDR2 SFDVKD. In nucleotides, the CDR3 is TGTGCCACCAGTGATGCTAGCGGGGAGAGCTTATACAATGAGCAGTTCTTC. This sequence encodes CATSDASGESLYNEQFF.

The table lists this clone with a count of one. DNA of the CDR3: TGTGCCAGCAGAGACCATGGCGAGCAGTACTTC. Protein: CASRDHGEQYF. This chain joins TRBV28 and TRBJ2-7, with D hard to call. This CDR3 has 11 residues. The V and J ends lost 6 bases and 6 bases respectively, with 9 bases between them. The germline V gene encodes CDR1 MDHEN and CDR2 SYDVKM.